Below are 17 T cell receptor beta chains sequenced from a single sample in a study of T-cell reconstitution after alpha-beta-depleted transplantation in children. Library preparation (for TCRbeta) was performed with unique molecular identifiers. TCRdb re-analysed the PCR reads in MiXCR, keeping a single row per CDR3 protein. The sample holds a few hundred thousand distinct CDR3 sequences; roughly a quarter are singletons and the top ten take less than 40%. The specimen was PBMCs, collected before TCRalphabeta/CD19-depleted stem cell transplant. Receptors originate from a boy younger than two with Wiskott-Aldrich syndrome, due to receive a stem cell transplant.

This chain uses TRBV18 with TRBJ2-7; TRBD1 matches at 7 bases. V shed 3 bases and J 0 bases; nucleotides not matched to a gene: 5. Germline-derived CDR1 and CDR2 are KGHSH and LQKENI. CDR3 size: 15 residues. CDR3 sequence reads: CASSPRQGTSYEQYF. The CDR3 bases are TGTGCCAGCTCACCCCGACAGGGAACCTCCTACGAGCAGTACTTC. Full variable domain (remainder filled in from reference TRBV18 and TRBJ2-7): NAGVMQNPRHLVRRRGQEARLRCSPMKGHSHVYWYRQLPEEGLKFMVYLQKENIIDESGMPKERFSAEFPKEGPSILRIQQVVRGDSAAYFCASSPRQGTSYEQYFGPGTRLTVT.

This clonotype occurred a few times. CDR3 coding DNA: TGCAGTGCAGGCCCGTCAAGCGGGAGGCACAATGAGCAGTTCTTC. This codes for CSAGPSSGRHNEQFF. This sequence joins TRBV20-1 and TRBJ2-1; 9 bases align to TRBD2. The CDR3 spans 15 residues. Trimming at V came to 6 bases and at J to 5 bases, leaving 11 bases not matched to a gene. The germline V gene has CDR1 DFQATT and CDR2 SNEGSKA (reference sequence).

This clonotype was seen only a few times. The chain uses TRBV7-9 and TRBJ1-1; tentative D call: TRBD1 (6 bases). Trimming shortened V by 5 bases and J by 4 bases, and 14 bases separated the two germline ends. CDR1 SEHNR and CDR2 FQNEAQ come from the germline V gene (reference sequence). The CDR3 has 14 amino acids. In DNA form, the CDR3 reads TGTGCCAGCAGCGTACAGGGATTGGGCACTGAAGCTTTCTTT. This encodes CASSVQGLGTEAFF.

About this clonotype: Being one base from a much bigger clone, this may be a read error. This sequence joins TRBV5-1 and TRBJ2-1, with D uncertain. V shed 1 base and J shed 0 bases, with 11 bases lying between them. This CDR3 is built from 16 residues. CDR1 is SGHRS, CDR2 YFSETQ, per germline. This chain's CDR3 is CASSLLSRSSYNEQFF. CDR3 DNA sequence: TGCGCCAGCAGCTTGCTAAGCCGTAGCTCCTACAATGAGCAGTTCTTC.

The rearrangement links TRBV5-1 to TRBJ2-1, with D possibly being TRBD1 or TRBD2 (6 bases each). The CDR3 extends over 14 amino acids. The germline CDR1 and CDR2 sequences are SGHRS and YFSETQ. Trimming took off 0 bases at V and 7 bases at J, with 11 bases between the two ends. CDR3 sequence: CASSLVRGTNEQFF. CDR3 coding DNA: TGCGCCAGCAGCTTGGTACGCGGGACAAATGAGCAGTTCTTC.

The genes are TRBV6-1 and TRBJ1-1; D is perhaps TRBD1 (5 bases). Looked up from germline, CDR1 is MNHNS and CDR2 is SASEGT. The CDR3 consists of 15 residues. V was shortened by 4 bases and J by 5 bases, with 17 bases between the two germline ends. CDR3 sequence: CASSGMGGSGTEAFF. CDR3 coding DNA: TGTGCCAGCAGTGGGATGGGGGGGTCGGGGACTGAAGCTTTCTTT.

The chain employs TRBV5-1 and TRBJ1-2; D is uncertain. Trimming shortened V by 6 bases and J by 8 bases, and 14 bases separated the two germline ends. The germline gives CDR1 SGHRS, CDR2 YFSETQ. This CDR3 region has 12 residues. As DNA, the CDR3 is TGCGCCAGCACAAAGGCGGGGAACGGCTACACCTTC. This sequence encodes CASTKAGNGYTF.

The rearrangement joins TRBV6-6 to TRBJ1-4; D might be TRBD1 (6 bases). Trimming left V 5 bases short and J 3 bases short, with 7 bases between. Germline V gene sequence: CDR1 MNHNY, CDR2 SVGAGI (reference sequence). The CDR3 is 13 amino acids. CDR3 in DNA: TGTGCCAGCAGTCGGACAGCTAATGAAAAACTGTTTTTT. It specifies CASSRTANEKLFF.

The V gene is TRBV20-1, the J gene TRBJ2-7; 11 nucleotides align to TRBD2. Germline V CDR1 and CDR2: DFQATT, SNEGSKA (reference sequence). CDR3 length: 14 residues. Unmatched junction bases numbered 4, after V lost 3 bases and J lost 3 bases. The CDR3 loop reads CSARGTSGLYEQYF. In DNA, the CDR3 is TGCAGTGCTAGGGGGACTAGCGGCCTCTACGAGCAGTACTTC.

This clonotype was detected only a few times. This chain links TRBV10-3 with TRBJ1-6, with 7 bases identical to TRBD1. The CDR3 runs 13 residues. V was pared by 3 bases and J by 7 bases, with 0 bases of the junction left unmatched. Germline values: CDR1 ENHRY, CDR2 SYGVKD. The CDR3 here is CAISEQGNSPLHF. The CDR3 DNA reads TGTGCCATCAGTGAACAGGGGAATTCACCCCTCCACTTT.

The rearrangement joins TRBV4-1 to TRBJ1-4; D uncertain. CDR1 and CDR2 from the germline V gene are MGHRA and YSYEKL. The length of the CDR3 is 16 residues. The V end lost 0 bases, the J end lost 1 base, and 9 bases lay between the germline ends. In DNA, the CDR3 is TGCGCCAGCAGCCAAGACGGCGGGATAACTAATGAAAAACTGTTTTTT. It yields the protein CASSQDGGITNEKLFF.

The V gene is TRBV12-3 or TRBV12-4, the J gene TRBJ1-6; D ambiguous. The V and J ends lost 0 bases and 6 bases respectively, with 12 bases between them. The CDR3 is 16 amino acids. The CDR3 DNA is TGTGCCAGCAGTTTAGCGCTGCGGAGACTTAATTCACCCCTCCACTTT. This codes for CASSLALRRLNSPLHF.

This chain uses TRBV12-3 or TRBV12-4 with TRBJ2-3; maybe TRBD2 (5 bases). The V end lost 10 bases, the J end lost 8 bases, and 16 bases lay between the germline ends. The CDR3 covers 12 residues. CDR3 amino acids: CAIRGTSATQYF. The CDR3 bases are TGTGCCATCCGGGGTACTTCAGCTACGCAGTATTTT.

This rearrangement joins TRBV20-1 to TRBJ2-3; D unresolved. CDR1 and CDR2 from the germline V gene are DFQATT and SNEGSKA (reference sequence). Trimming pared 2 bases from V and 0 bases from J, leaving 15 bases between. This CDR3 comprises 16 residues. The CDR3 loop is CSARSVFATSTDTQYF. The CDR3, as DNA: TGCAGTGCTAGATCCGTGTTCGCGACTAGCACAGATACGCAGTATTTT.

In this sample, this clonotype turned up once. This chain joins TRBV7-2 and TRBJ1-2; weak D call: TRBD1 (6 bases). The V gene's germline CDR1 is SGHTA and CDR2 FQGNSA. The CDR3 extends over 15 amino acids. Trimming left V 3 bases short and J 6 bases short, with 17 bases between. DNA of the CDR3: TGTGCCAGCAGCTTCTTATCAGCGAGGGGGGATGGCTACACCTTC. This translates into CASSFLSARGDGYTF. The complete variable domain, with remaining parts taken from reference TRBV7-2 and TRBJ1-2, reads GAGVSQSPSNKVTEKGKDVELRCDPISGHTALYWYRQSLGQGLEFLIYFQGNSAPDKSGLPSDRFSAERTGGSVSTLTIQRTQQEDSAVYLCASSFLSARGDGYTFGSGTRLTVV.

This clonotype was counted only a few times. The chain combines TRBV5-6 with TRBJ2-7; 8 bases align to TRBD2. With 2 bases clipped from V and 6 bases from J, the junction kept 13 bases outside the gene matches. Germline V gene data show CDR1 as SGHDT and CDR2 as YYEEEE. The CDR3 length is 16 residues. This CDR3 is CASSFVGRARGFEQYF. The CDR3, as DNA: TGTGCCAGCAGCTTTGTCGGGAGGGCCCGGGGTTTCGAGCAGTACTTC.

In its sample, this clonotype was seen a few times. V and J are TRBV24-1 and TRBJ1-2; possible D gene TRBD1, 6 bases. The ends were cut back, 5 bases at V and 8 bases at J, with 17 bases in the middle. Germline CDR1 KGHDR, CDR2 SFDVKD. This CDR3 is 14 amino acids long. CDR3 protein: CATSAVGGTSGYTF. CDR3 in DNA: TGTGCCACCAGTGCCGTGGGGGGGACATCCGGCTACACCTTC.